This T cell receptor beta chain was identified during a study of PD-1 blockade in classical Hodgkin lymphoma. Data came from immunoSEQ multiplex PCR; TCRdb stores just in-frame clones and leaves some out. This table holds approximately 30,000 clones, approximately 89% found once. Notes on this clone: Its antigen is undetermined.

Time point described: newly diagnosed, previously untreated cHL patient sample. The comparison group had newly diagnosed, previously untreated classical Hodgkin lymphoma. CDR3 length: 17 amino acids. With V trimmed by 8 bases and J by 4 bases, 19 bases remained unmatched. Looked up from germline, CDR1 is LNHDA and CDR2 is SQIVND (reference sequence). Overall study results and limits: Repertoires differed for reasons still undefined, possibly disease activity or prior therapy.

This TCR came from a human donor with classical Hodgkin lymphoma. This rearrangement joins TRBV19 to TRBJ1-2; 7 bases match TRBD1. Material: peripheral blood mononuclear cells (PBMCs). CDR3 DNA: TGTGCCAGTTCAGCCAGAATCGGAGGACAGGCGATCTATGGCTACACCTTC. This encodes CASSARIGGQAIYGYTF.